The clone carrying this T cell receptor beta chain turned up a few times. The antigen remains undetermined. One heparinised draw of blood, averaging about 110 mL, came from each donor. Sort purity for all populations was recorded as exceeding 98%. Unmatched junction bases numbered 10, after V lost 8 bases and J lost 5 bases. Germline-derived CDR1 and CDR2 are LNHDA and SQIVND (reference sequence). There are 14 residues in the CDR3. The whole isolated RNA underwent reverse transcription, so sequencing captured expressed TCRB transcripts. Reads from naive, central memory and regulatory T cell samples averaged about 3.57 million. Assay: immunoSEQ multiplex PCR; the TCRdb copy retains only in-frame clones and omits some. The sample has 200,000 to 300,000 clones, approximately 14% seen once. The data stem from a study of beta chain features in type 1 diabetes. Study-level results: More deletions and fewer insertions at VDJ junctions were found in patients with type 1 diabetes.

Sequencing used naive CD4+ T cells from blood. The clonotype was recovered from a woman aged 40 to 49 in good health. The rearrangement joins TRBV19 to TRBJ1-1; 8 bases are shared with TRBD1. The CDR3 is CASASGGARTEAFF. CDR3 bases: TGTGCCAGTGCCTCAGGGGGCGCGAGGACTGAAGCTTTCTTT.